The 23 T cell receptor beta chains reported below all come from one sample, sequenced in a study of blood T cell repertoires in COVID-19 (TCRdb year 2020). Preparation of the library involved the immunoSEQ multiplex PCR assay. TCRdb re-hosts the immuneACCESS table, in-frame sequences only. Its copies lack some clones; in the studies checked, an unresolved V gene accounts for under half of them, and the cause for the rest is not known. The sample profile shows approximately 120,000 clones; roughly three quarters of them were found once. About a fifth of the sample is in the top ten clones. Sequencing used peripheral blood. These receptors came from a man older than 75 with acute or convalescent COVID-19.

The chain carries TRBV7-8 and TRBJ2-7, with 9 bases identical to TRBD1. CDR1 and CDR2 from the germline V gene are SGHVS and FQNEAQ. There are 12 residues in the CDR3. The trim removed 5 bases at V and 6 bases at J, leaving 2 bases unmatched. CDR3 DNA sequence: TGTGCCAGCAGCCCGGACAGGGGCGAGCAGTACTTC. The encoded protein is CASSPDRGEQYF.

The chain uses TRBV2 and TRBJ2-5; 7 nucleotides align to TRBD2. J lost 2 bases, V lost 5 bases, and 8 bases had no gene match. The CDR3 is made up of 15 amino acids. In germline, CDR1 is SNHLY, CDR2 FYNNEI. The CDR3 spells CASSSERDPQETQYF. The CDR3, as DNA: TGTGCCAGCAGTTCTGAGCGGGACCCACAAGAGACCCAGTACTTC.

Written as DNA, the CDR3 is TGTGCCAGCAGCTCCTGGGACAGGGTCTACGAGCAGTACTTC. Amino acids: CASSSWDRVYEQYF. V usage is TRBV7-9 and J usage is TRBJ2-7; 9 positions match TRBD1. Germline CDR1 reads SEHNR; CDR2 reads FQNEAQ (reference sequence). The trim removed 4 bases at V and 3 bases at J, leaving 4 bases unmatched. This CDR3 contains 14 residues.

The chain couples TRBV5-1 to TRBJ1-4; 9 bases agree with TRBD1. The ends lost 4 bases at V and 5 bases at J; junction bases unmatched: 9. The CDR3 has 16 amino acids. CDR1 is SGHRS, CDR2 YFSETQ, per germline. The CDR3 is CASSQRAGQGNEKLFF. CDR3 DNA: TGCGCCAGCAGCCAGAGGGCCGGACAGGGGAATGAAAAACTGTTTTTT.

This chain uses TRBV5-1 with TRBJ2-3; 8 nucleotides match TRBD1. The CDR3 sequence is 19 residues long. Germline values: CDR1 SGHRS, CDR2 YFSETQ. The V and J ends lost 4 bases and 3 bases, in that order; junction bases with no gene match: 19. The CDR3 sequence: CASSAYTNLGQGTTDTQYF. CDR3 nucleotide sequence: TGCGCCAGCAGCGCCTACACCAATCTTGGACAGGGAACAACAGATACGCAGTATTTT. The entire variable domain, with the rest obtained from reference TRBV5-1 and TRBJ2-3, is as follows: KAGVTQTPRYLIKTRGQQVTLSCSPISGHRSVSWYQQTPGQGLQFLFEYFSETQRNKGNFPGRFSGRQFSNSRSEMNVSTLELGDSALYLCASSAYTNLGQGTTDTQYFGPGTRLTVL.

For this clone: Other DNA sequences from this sample encode an identical CDR3 as well. The chain carries TRBV18 and TRBJ1-2; 9 bases are shared with TRBD1. The CDR3 has 13 amino acids. Germline CDR1 and CDR2: KGHSH and LQKENI. V was clipped by 3 bases and J by 4 bases; unmatched bases: 0. The CDR3 region is CASSPDRGYGYTF. CDR3 sequence (DNA): TGTGCCAGCTCACCGGACAGGGGCTATGGCTACACCTTC.

The chain joins TRBV2 to TRBJ1-5, with TRBD1 matching over 9 bases. The germline V gene has CDR1 SNHLY and CDR2 FYNNEI. V lost 5 bases to trimming and J lost 5 bases; unmatched junction nucleotides: 4. The CDR3 consists of 14 residues. The CDR3 DNA is TGTGCCAGCAGTCGGGACAGGGTGGATCAGCCCCAGCATTTT. Translating gives CASSRDRVDQPQHF. Using reference TRBV2 and TRBJ1-5 for the parts outside the CDR3, the full variable domain is EPEVTQTPSHQVTQMGQEVILRCVPISNHLYFYWYRQILGQKVEFLVSFYNNEISEKSEIFDDQFSVERPDGSNFTLKIRSTKLEDSAMYFCASSRDRVDQPQHFGDGTRLSIL.

CDR3 sequence reads: CASSFAGLNQPQHF. CDR3 coding DNA: TGTGCCAGCAGCTTTGCGGGGTTAAATCAGCCCCAGCATTTT. The chain carries TRBV7-9 and TRBJ1-5, with D uncertain. The V end was cut by 3 bases, the J end by 4 bases, with 10 bases between. The CDR3 has 14 amino acids. Looked up from germline, CDR1 is SEHNR and CDR2 is FQNEAQ (reference sequence).

This chain uses TRBV5-1 with TRBJ1-5; TRBD1 aligns across 10 bases. Germline V gene data show CDR1 as SGHRS and CDR2 as YFSETQ. V lost 4 bases and J lost 4; bases outside the gene matches: 5. There are 15 residues in the CDR3. CDR3: CASSPGQGSNQPQHF. The CDR3 nucleotides are TGCGCCAGCAGCCCGGGACAGGGGTCGAATCAGCCCCAGCATTTT. Together with reference TRBV5-1 and TRBJ1-5, the CDR3 gives the full variable domain: KAGVTQTPRYLIKTRGQQVTLSCSPISGHRSVSWYQQTPGQGLQFLFEYFSETQRNKGNFPGRFSGRQFSNSRSEMNVSTLELGDSALYLCASSPGQGSNQPQHFGDGTRLSIL.

CDR3 in DNA: TGTGCCAGCAGCCAAGATGGCAGAAATTCACCCCTCCACTTT. Translating gives CASSQDGRNSPLHF. The chain carries TRBV3-1 (or the pseudogene TRBV3-2) and TRBJ1-6; no clear D. The CDR3 contains 14 residues. V was cut by 0 bases and J by 7 bases, with 7 bases left in between. From germline, CDR1 is LGHDT and CDR2 YNNKEL (reference sequence).

This clone was seen more than once but under ten times. J is TRBJ1-2 and V is TRBV7-2, with TRBD1 as a possible D gene (5 bases). Germline lookup yields CDR1 SGHTA and CDR2 FQGNSA. The V end lost 4 bases, the J end lost 5 bases, and 17 bases lay between the germline ends. The CDR3 contains 15 residues. The CDR3 DNA reads as TGTGCCAGCAGCTACCAGGGAGGGGAGCAGTATGGCTACACCTTC. It codes for CASSYQGGEQYGYTF.

This sequence joins TRBV2 and TRBJ1-1; tentative D call: TRBD1 (6 bases). This CDR3 is 13 amino acids long. Trimming left V 7 bases short and J 2 bases short, with 11 bases between. Germline V gives CDR1 SNHLY, CDR2 FYNNEI. This chain's CDR3 is CASTGQFNTEAFF. CDR3 coding DNA: TGTGCCAGCACCGGACAGTTTAACACTGAAGCTTTCTTT.

The chain is built from TRBV18 and TRBJ2-7; 8 bases match TRBD1. Trimming cost V 2 bases and J 3 bases; bases outside gene matches: 0. CDR1 and CDR2 (germline): KGHSH, LQKENI. The CDR3 length is 13 residues. The CDR3: CASSPGTGYEQYF. CDR3 DNA: TGTGCCAGCTCACCAGGGACAGGCTACGAGCAGTACTTC.

CDR3 sequence (DNA): TGTGCCAGCAGCGCCCCAGGTGAGCAGTTCTTC. This codes for CASSAPGEQFF. The chain is built from TRBV6-5 and TRBJ2-1; no reliable D call. This CDR3 has 11 residues. V lost 6 bases to trimming and J lost 9 bases, with 9 bases between them. Germline lookup yields CDR1 MNHEY and CDR2 SVGAGI.

The chain joins TRBV19 to TRBJ1-5, with 8 bases lining up with TRBD1. Germline assignment: CDR1 LNHDA and CDR2 SQIVND (reference sequence). CDR3 size: 18 residues. With 6 bases clipped from V and 1 base from J, the junction kept 14 bases outside the gene matches. DNA for the CDR3: TGTGCCAGTAGACACCAAGCCCGAGGGACAGGAAGCAATCAGCCCCAGCATTTT. It is translated as CASRHQARGTGSNQPQHF. Full variable domain (outside the CDR3, taken from reference TRBV19 and TRBJ1-5): DGGITQSPKYLFRKEGQNVTLSCEQNLNHDAMYWYRQDPGQGLRLIYYSQIVNDFQKGDIAEGYSVSREKKESFPLTVTSAQKNPTAFYLCASRHQARGTGSNQPQHFGDGTRLSIL.

The CDR3: CASSVGGGGASETQYF. The CDR3 region has the DNA TGTGCCAGCAGCGTAGGAGGCGGGGGGGCGTCGGAGACCCAGTACTTC. V is TRBV9 and J is TRBJ2-5; 9 bases are a match to TRBD2. CDR1 is SGDLS, CDR2 YYNGEE, per germline. This CDR3 has 16 residues. The ends lost 0 bases at V and 5 bases at J; junction bases unmatched: 8.

This clone was observed a handful of times. This sequence joins TRBV5-1 and TRBJ1-6; possible D gene TRBD1, 5 bases. Trimming removed 0 bases from V and 8 bases from J, with 9 bases in between. Looked up from germline, CDR1 is SGHRS and CDR2 is YFSETQ. The CDR3 runs to 14 residues. CDR3 sequence reads: CASSLGREHSPLHF. The CDR3 nucleotides read TGCGCCAGCAGCTTGGGCAGGGAACATTCACCCCTCCACTTT.

The chain employs TRBV5-1 and TRBJ1-1, with TRBD1 matching 7 bases. CDR1 and CDR2 from the germline V gene are SGHRS and YFSETQ. V dropped 3 bases and J dropped 5; count of bases not matched to a gene: 4. CDR3 length equals 13 residues. For the CDR3, the DNA is TGCGCCAGCAGCTCCGACAGGGATACTGAAGCTTTCTTT. Amino acid sequence: CASSSDRDTEAFF.

The chain is built from TRBV5-6 and TRBJ1-2, with 8 bases matching TRBD1. Germline assignment: CDR1 SGHDT and CDR2 YYEEEE. Trimming at V came to 1 base and at J to 8 bases, leaving 4 bases not matched to a gene. The CDR3 has 13 residues. The CDR3 region has the DNA TGTGCCAGCAGCTTGAGGCAGGGGGCCGGCTACACCTTC. Translating gives CASSLRQGAGYTF.

This clone was counted once. This chain links TRBV29-1 with TRBJ2-1; D is uncertain. The CDR3 covers 16 residues. The V and J ends lost 2 bases and 0 bases respectively, with 14 bases between them. Per germline, CDR1 SQVTM and CDR2 ANQGSEA. CDR3 protein: CSVEPRSASSYNEQFF. The DNA of the CDR3 is TGCAGCGTTGAACCCCGCTCAGCGAGCTCCTACAATGAGCAGTTCTTC.

The rearrangement joins TRBV7-9 to TRBJ1-1, with unresolved D. Germline CDR1 is SEHNR and CDR2 is FQNEAQ (reference sequence). This CDR3 is built from 15 residues. V was clipped by 3 bases and J by 2 bases, with 13 bases between them. This CDR3 is CASSFGSRKNTEAFF. In nucleotides, the CDR3 is TGTGCCAGCAGCTTTGGTTCGAGGAAAAACACTGAAGCTTTCTTT.

The chain's CDR3 is CASSLHPGQPYEQYF. The CDR3 DNA follows: TGTGCCAGCAGCTTGCATCCGGGACAGCCCTACGAGCAGTACTTC. This chain connects TRBV5-5 to TRBJ2-7, with 7 bases lining up with TRBD1. V shed 1 base, J shed 2 bases, and the junction held 6 bases outside the gene matches. CDR1 is SGHKS, CDR2 YYEKEE, per germline (reference sequence). The CDR3 length is 15 residues.

The gene calls are TRBV7-2 and TRBJ2-3; 8 nucleotides align to TRBD1. The J segment lost 6 bases and the V segment lost 1 base, leaving 3 bases of the junction unmatched. CDR3 length equals 14 residues. Per the germline V gene, CDR1 is SGHTA and CDR2 is FQGNSA. CDR3 nucleotides: TGTGCCAGCAGCTTAGACAGGGGGGTGGATACGCAGTATTTT. Translated, it gives CASSLDRGVDTQYF.